The next 2 T cell receptor beta chains were all read from a single sample in a study of CD8 T cells in ankylosing spondylitis. Antigens for these TCRs are unknown. TCRdb called the 5' RACE reads again in MiXCR, with one record for every CDR3 protein. Of under 950,000 distinct CDR3 sequences in the sample, roughly 19% were seen once. General study findings and limits: A motif of eight highly homologous TCR beta variants was seen as apparently characteristic of ankylosing spondylitis blood.

The sample consisted of blood, either unsorted or a sorted T cell fraction (not recorded which). The receptors come from a male donor with ankylosing spondylitis.

This chain uses TRBV20-1 with TRBJ2-6; TRBD1 agrees at 7 bases. CDR3 size: 18 residues. Per the germline V gene, CDR1 is DFQATT and CDR2 is SNEGSKA (reference sequence). Trimming cost V 0 bases and J 3 bases; bases outside gene matches: 11. The CDR3 nucleotides are TGCAGTGCTAGAGATCGGGGCAGGGGGTACGATGGGGCCAACGTCCTGACTTTC. Amino acids: CSARDRGRGYDGANVLTF.

This chain uses TRBV11-1 with TRBJ2-1, with D tentatively TRBD1 (7 bases). CDR1 is SGHAT and CDR2 is FQDESV in the germline V gene (reference sequence). V shed 5 bases and J shed 3 bases, with 14 bases lying between them. The CDR3 sequence is 15 residues long. The CDR3 DNA is TGTGCCAGCAGCGAAGGGCAGGGGGGCTACAATGAGCAGTTCTTC. Protein sequence: CASSEGQGGYNEQFF. Based on the CDR3 plus reference TRBV11-1 and TRBJ2-1, the full variable domain is EAEVAQSPRYKITEKSQAVAFWCDPISGHATLYWYRQILGQGPELLVQFQDESVVDDSQLPKDRFSAERLKGVDSTLKIQPAELGDSAMYLCASSEGQGGYNEQFFGPGTRLTVL.